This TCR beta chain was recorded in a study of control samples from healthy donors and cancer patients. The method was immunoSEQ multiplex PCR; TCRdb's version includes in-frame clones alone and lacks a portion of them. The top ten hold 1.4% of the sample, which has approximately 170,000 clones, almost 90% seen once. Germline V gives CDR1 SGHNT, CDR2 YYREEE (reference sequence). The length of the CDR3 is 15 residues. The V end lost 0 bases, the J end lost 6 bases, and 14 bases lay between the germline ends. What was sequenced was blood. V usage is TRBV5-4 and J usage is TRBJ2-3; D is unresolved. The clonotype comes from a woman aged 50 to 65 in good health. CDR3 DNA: TGTGCCAGCAGCTTGGACCACATATCTGGGGATACGCAGTATTTT. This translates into CASSLDHISGDTQYF.